This passage covers 30 T cell receptor beta chains from one sample sequenced in a study of cytomegalovirus exposure and HLA in healthy donors. Researchers ran the PCR with 60 Vbeta and 13 Jbeta primers. TCRdb keeps only in-frame clones here, not all; method: immunoSEQ multiplex PCR. The sample comprises about 210,000 clones, approximately 78% of which are singletons, and 0.4% to 0.6% rests with the top ten. The sequenced material came from PBMCs. These receptors were taken from a boy aged 5-17 years in good health and CMV-seronegative.

The CDR3 here is CASSQEAGGLETQYF. The DNA for the CDR3 is TGTGCCAGCAGCCAAGAGGCGGGGGGGCTGGAGACCCAGTACTTC. The chain joins TRBV7-3 to TRBJ2-5; 9 nucleotides agree with TRBD2. CDR1 and CDR2 from the germline V gene are SGHTA and FQGTGA. There are 15 residues in the CDR3. Trimming took 5 bases from V and 5 from J; bases not matched to a gene: 9.

J is TRBJ2-7 and V is TRBV5-1; perhaps TRBD1 as D (6 bases). V was clipped by 3 bases and J by 1 base, with 14 bases between them. The germline gives CDR1 SGHRS, CDR2 YFSETQ. This CDR3 contains 15 residues. In nucleotides, the CDR3 is TGCGCCAGCAGCTCCACTCCGGACAGTTCCTACGAGCAGTACTTC. Its translation is CASSSTPDSSYEQYF.

V gene TRBV5-4 combines with J gene TRBJ2-3; possibly TRBD1 for D (5 bases). CDR3 length: 14 residues. Germline values: CDR1 SGHNT, CDR2 YYREEE (reference sequence). The V and J ends lost 0 bases and 3 bases respectively, with 8 bases between them. This chain's CDR3 is CASSLVQGTDTQYF. CDR3 DNA sequence: TGTGCCAGCAGCTTGGTTCAGGGTACAGATACGCAGTATTTT.

The chain combines TRBV10-3 with TRBJ2-2; D might be TRBD1 (6 bases). The CDR3 covers 14 residues. V lost 3 bases and J lost 4, with 9 bases in between. Germline CDR1 and CDR2: ENHRY and SYGVKD. In nucleotides, the CDR3 is TGTGCCATCAGTGAAACACAGGGCACCGGGGAGCTGTTTTTT. This encodes CAISETQGTGELFF.

The rearrangement uses TRBV28 and TRBJ2-6, with D uncertain. V lost 8 bases, J lost 2 bases, and 4 bases lay in between. This CDR3 is built from 12 residues. CDR1 and CDR2 from the germline V gene are MDHEN and SYDVKM. The DNA of the CDR3 is TGTGCCAGCGGAGCTGGGGCCAACGTCCTGACTTTC. This encodes CASGAGANVLTF.

In the case of this clone: The junction departs from germline at one end; a sequencing error may be responsible. The genes are TRBV7-9 and TRBJ1-1, with D uncertain. Germline lookup yields CDR1 SEHNR and CDR2 FQNEAQ (reference sequence). The CDR3 is made up of 12 amino acids. This chain's CDR3 is CSSSSPENEAFF. The CDR3 nucleotides are TGTTCCAGCAGCTCTCCCGAGAATGAAGCTTTCTTT.

This chain links TRBV5-4 with TRBJ2-1, with 10 bases aligning to TRBD2. There are 15 residues in the CDR3. J was trimmed by 5 bases and V by 4 bases; bases with no gene match: 6. Looked up from germline, CDR1 is SGHNT and CDR2 is YYREEE (reference sequence). The CDR3 region is CASSDKREGHNEQFF. For the CDR3, the DNA is TGTGCCAGCAGCGACAAGCGGGAGGGCCACAATGAGCAGTTCTTC.

The gene calls are TRBV7-2 and TRBJ2-2; 8 nucleotides match TRBD2. The V gene end was trimmed by 5 bases and the J gene end by 8 bases; junction bases not matched to a gene: 13. The CDR3 length is 16 residues. Looked up from germline, CDR1 is SGHTA and CDR2 is FQGNSA. CDR3 protein: CASSVPGTRYSGELFF. In nucleotides, the CDR3 is TGTGCCAGCAGCGTACCCGGGACTAGGTATTCTGGGGAGCTGTTTTTT.

The chain uses TRBV6-4 and TRBJ2-1, with D tentatively TRBD2 (7 bases). This CDR3 spans 15 amino acids. The germline V and J ends were trimmed by 3 bases and 2 bases, with 11 bases remaining between them. Germline V gene lookup returns CDR1 MRHNA and CDR2 SNTAGT. DNA of the CDR3: TGTGCCAGCAGTGAGGGGGGGGGCACCTACAATGAGCAGTTCTTC. This sequence encodes CASSEGGGTYNEQFF.

This clone has just one count. The rearrangement links TRBV4-1 to TRBJ2-3, with 8 bases matching TRBD2. The CDR3 loop spans 15 amino acids. Germline values: CDR1 MGHRA, CDR2 YSYEKL. V lost 3 bases, J lost 4 bases, and 6 bases stayed unmatched. CDR3 DNA sequence: TGCGCCAGCAGCCATGAGCGGGAGAAACCAGATACGCAGTATTTT. As protein: CASSHEREKPDTQYF.

This chain connects TRBV6-5 to TRBJ2-5; 8 positions match TRBD1. This CDR3 has 14 amino acids. Germline CDR1 and CDR2: MNHEY and SVGAGI. The ends lost 4 bases at V and 5 bases at J; junction bases unmatched: 6. This chain's CDR3 is CASSFLDRAETQYF. In nucleotides, the CDR3 is TGTGCCAGCAGTTTCTTGGACAGGGCGGAGACCCAGTACTTC.

V is TRBV7-8 and J is TRBJ2-2, with 9 bases fitting TRBD2. Germline CDR1 and CDR2: SGHVS and FQNEAQ. J gave up 7 bases and V 2 bases, and 14 bases lay outside the gene matches. The CDR3 contains 18 residues. The CDR3 sequence is CASSLSNLAGNLIGELFF. CDR3 in DNA: TGTGCCAGCAGCTTAAGTAACCTAGCGGGAAATCTGATCGGGGAGCTGTTTTTT.

The chain recombines TRBV5-1 with TRBJ2-5; the match to TRBD2 covers 9 bases. The V and J ends lost 1 base and 4 bases, in that order; junction bases with no gene match: 8. CDR1 is SGHRS, CDR2 YFSETQ, per germline. The CDR3 consists of 16 residues. In nucleotides, the CDR3 is TGCGCCAGCAGCTTGATCCTTGCGGGAGGGGGAGAGACCCAGTACTTC. This translates into CASSLILAGGGETQYF.

The chain employs TRBV2 and TRBJ1-5; D ambiguous. The V gene's germline CDR1 is SNHLY and CDR2 FYNNEI. The CDR3 has 14 amino acids. The V end lost 8 bases, the J end lost 2 bases, and 13 bases lay between the germline ends. CDR3 nucleotides: TGTGCCAGCGGGGAGGGTAGGGGCAATCAGCCCCAGCATTTT. Translated, it gives CASGEGRGNQPQHF.

The genes are TRBV12-5 and TRBJ1-5; 10 nucleotides agree with TRBD1. This CDR3 spans 16 amino acids. J was trimmed by 4 bases and V by 6 bases; bases with no gene match: 9. The germline CDR1 and CDR2 sequences are LGHNT and FRNRAP. The CDR3 is CASGGDRGLWNQPQHF. The CDR3 bases are TGTGCTAGTGGCGGTGACAGGGGGCTATGGAATCAGCCCCAGCATTTT.

This clone came up a few times. The chain is built from TRBV10-3 and TRBJ2-3; 8 bases map to TRBD2. Germline CDR1 and CDR2: ENHRY and SYGVKD. The CDR3 contains 15 residues. The V segment lost 3 bases and the J segment 6 bases; nucleotides outside the gene matches: 8. CDR3 in amino acids: CAISDGAGVGDTQYF. For the CDR3, the DNA is TGTGCCATCAGTGATGGAGCGGGAGTGGGGGATACGCAGTATTTT.

The chain has TRBV7-2 and TRBJ1-4; 9 bases are shared with TRBD1. In germline, CDR1 is SGHTA, CDR2 FQGNSA. V gave up 0 bases and J gave up 0 bases; unmatched junction bases: 2. The CDR3 runs 17 residues. The CDR3 is CASSLAGQGTTNEKLFF. DNA for the CDR3: TGTGCCAGCAGCTTAGCTGGACAGGGGACAACTAATGAAAAACTGTTTTTT.

This chain links TRBV28 with TRBJ1-2; 7 nucleotides match TRBD1. With V trimmed by 6 bases and J by 3 bases, 4 bases remained unmatched. Germline values: CDR1 MDHEN, CDR2 SYDVKM. The CDR3 sequence is 13 residues long. The CDR3 protein is CASSPTGYYGYTF. The CDR3 DNA is TGTGCCAGCAGCCCGACAGGGTACTATGGCTACACCTTC.

The gene calls are TRBV2 and TRBJ2-5, with D uncertain. The better agreement between TRBJ2-7 and the DNA end casts doubt on the J call. From germline, CDR1 is SNHLY and CDR2 FYNNEI. This CDR3 is built from 13 residues. CDR3 nucleotides: TGTGCCAGCAAGTTTCCAGGCTCCTACGAGCAGTACTTC. As protein: CASKFPGSYEQYF.

This chain links TRBV7-9 with TRBJ2-1, with 7 positions matching TRBD2. This CDR3 contains 17 residues. Germline V gives CDR1 SEHNR, CDR2 FQNEAQ (reference sequence). V shed 0 bases and J 6 bases; nucleotides not matched to a gene: 11. The CDR3 reads CASSLAWGGGTGNEQFF. In nucleotides, the CDR3 is TGTGCCAGCAGCTTAGCCTGGGGCGGGGGTACCGGCAATGAGCAGTTCTTC.

This clone occurred a few times. The chain employs TRBV5-4 and TRBJ2-7; D possibly corresponds to TRBD1 (6 bases). Germline CDR1 reads SGHNT; CDR2 reads YYREEE (reference sequence). CDR3 length: 14 residues. V lost 6 bases to trimming and J lost 6 bases, with 19 bases between them. The CDR3 coding sequence is TGTGCCAGCACCAGCTCGGGACACTTCCCCGAGCAGTACTTC. Protein sequence: CASTSSGHFPEQYF. The full variable domain, rest sourced from reference TRBV5-4 and TRBJ2-7, is ETGVTQSPTHLIKTRGQQVTLRCSSQSGHNTVSWYQQALGQGPQFIFQYYREEENGRGNFPPRFSGLQFPNYSSELNVNALELDDSALYLCASTSSGHFPEQYFGPGTRLTVT.

V and J are TRBV5-1 and TRBJ1-5; D not certain. The CDR3 is 14 residues long. Trimming left V 0 bases short and J 3 bases short, with 7 bases between. CDR1 and CDR2 (germline): SGHRS, YFSETQ. The CDR3 loop reads CASSLGQDNQPQHF. The CDR3 DNA follows: TGCGCCAGCAGCTTGGGGCAGGACAATCAGCCCCAGCATTTT. Drawing the rest from reference TRBV5-1 and TRBJ1-5, the complete variable domain is KAGVTQTPRYLIKTRGQQVTLSCSPISGHRSVSWYQQTPGQGLQFLFEYFSETQRNKGNFPGRFSGRQFSNSRSEMNVSTLELGDSALYLCASSLGQDNQPQHFGDGTRLSIL.

The V and J genes are TRBV6-5 and TRBJ2-1; the D gene is possibly TRBD1 (5 bases). V shed 5 bases and J shed 4 bases, with 9 bases lying between them. Germline lookup yields CDR1 MNHEY and CDR2 SVGAGI. The CDR3 loop spans 13 amino acids. The CDR3 region is CASSRTSYNEQFF. The CDR3 DNA follows: TGTGCCAGCAGTAGGACAAGTTACAATGAGCAGTTCTTC.

V and J are TRBV19 and TRBJ1-1, with 8 positions matching TRBD1. This CDR3 comprises 14 residues. Germline values: CDR1 LNHDA, CDR2 SQIVND (reference sequence). Trimming at V came to 3 bases and at J to 8 bases, leaving 8 bases not matched to a gene. The CDR3 is CASSIRDRGTEAFF. The DNA of the CDR3 is TGTGCCAGTAGTATCCGAGACAGGGGAACCGAAGCTTTCTTT.

The CDR3, as DNA: TGCGCCAGCAGCGACAGTAACACTGAAGCTTTCTTT. This encodes CASSDSNTEAFF. The V gene is TRBV10-1, the J gene TRBJ1-1, with TRBD1 as a possible D gene (5 bases). Trimming removed 6 bases from V and 2 bases from J, with 7 bases in between. Germline CDR1 WNHNN, CDR2 SYGVQD (reference sequence). The CDR3 totals 12 residues.

V and J are TRBV19 and TRBJ2-5; 8 bases map to TRBD1. CDR1 is LNHDA, CDR2 SQIVND, per germline (reference sequence). Germline trimming cut 4 bases from V and 1 base from J; bases unmatched to any gene: 14. The CDR3 length is 18 residues. The CDR3 is CASSNGQGWTVSQETQYF. The CDR3 nucleotides are TGTGCCAGTAGTAACGGACAGGGTTGGACGGTGAGCCAAGAGACCCAGTACTTC. The full variable domain, rest sourced from reference TRBV19 and TRBJ2-5, is DGGITQSPKYLFRKEGQNVTLSCEQNLNHDAMYWYRQDPGQGLRLIYYSQIVNDFQKGDIAEGYSVSREKKESFPLTVTSAQKNPTAFYLCASSNGQGWTVSQETQYFGPGTRLLVL.

The chain carries TRBV6-1 and TRBJ1-2, with 7 bases aligning to TRBD1. The CDR3 consists of 15 residues. The germline gives CDR1 MNHNS, CDR2 SASEGT. After removal of 1 base from V and 3 bases from J, the junction contained 5 bases not matched to a gene. CDR3 in DNA: TGTGCCAGCAGTGAAGTGACAGGGCGGGACTATGGCTACACCTTC. Amino acid sequence: CASSEVTGRDYGYTF.

The rearrangement joins TRBV6-1 to TRBJ2-3; 11 nucleotides align to TRBD2. Germline values: CDR1 MNHNS, CDR2 SASEGT. V was clipped by 9 bases and J by 6 bases; unmatched bases: 8. This CDR3 has 14 amino acids. The CDR3 DNA reads as TGTGCCAGAAGGTTAGCGGGAGGGATGGATACGCAGTATTTT. It yields the protein CARRLAGGMDTQYF.

The chain combines TRBV14 with TRBJ1-2, with TRBD1 matching over 7 bases. Germline V gene data show CDR1 as SGHDN and CDR2 as FVKESK. The junction had 9 bases not matched to a gene; V was cut back by 3 bases and J by 5 bases. The CDR3 contains 15 residues. CDR3 amino acids: CASSQFSGTAYGYTF. In nucleotides, the CDR3 is TGTGCCAGCAGCCAGTTCAGTGGGACAGCGTATGGCTACACCTTC.

The rearrangement uses TRBV2 and TRBJ1-1; D not certain. CDR3 length: 13 residues. The germline V gene has CDR1 SNHLY and CDR2 FYNNEI. V lost 4 bases to trimming and J lost 4 bases, with 10 bases between them. CDR3 amino acids: CASSGTTSTEAFF. DNA for the CDR3: TGTGCCAGCAGTGGAACAACCTCCACTGAAGCTTTCTTT.